Listed below are T cell receptor beta chains from one sample, sequenced in a study of blood T cell repertoires in COVID-19. Assay used: immunoSEQ multiplex PCR; TCRdb lists only in-frame clones, some missing. The profile shows some 64,000 clones, approximately 84% of them singletons. The sequencing sample was made of peripheral blood. The receptor set was obtained from a man aged 55 to 70 with COVID-19, enrolled during active disease. Each CDR3 is given with its conserved first and last residue. Each record gives: V gene, D gene, CDR3 length, J gene, clone size, CDR3 DNA, CDR3 protein. The D gene is left open where the match is weak. The size entry is marked missing in some rows and otherwise reads once, few, many or a size class.

>TRBV24-1|NA|14|TRBJ2-7|NA
TGTGCCACCAGTTTGTCGGGGGGCCCGTACGAGCAGTACTTC
CATSLSGGPYEQYF
>TRBV19|TRBD1|15|TRBJ2-1|NA
TGTGCCACAACTCTAGAGGGACAGTTCTACAATGAGCAGTTCTTC
CATTLEGQFYNEQFF
>TRBV25-1|NA|15|TRBJ1-4|NA
TGTGCCAGCAGTGATACGACAGTTGCTAATGAAAAACTGTTTTTT
CASSDTTVANEKLFF
>TRBV2|NA|14|TRBJ2-1|once
TGTGCCAGCGTGGAGGGGGGGCCCTACAATGAGCAGTTCTTC
CASVEGGPYNEQFF
>TRBV20-1|TRBD2|16|TRBJ2-7|NA
TGCAGTGCTAGTTGGCAGCAGCGGGGGGCCGCCTACGAGCAGTACTTC
CSASWQQRGAAYEQYF
>TRBV6-5|NA|13|TRBJ1-6|NA
TGTGCCAGCAGTTACCTCGGGGAATCACCCCTCCACTTT
CASSYLGESPLHF
>TRBV10-2|TRBD1|17|TRBJ1-4|NA
TGCGCCAGCAGTGAGGGGGACAGACTTGCAACTAATGAAAAACTGTTTTTT
CASSEGDRLATNEKLFF
>TRBV7-6|NA|15|TRBJ2-3|NA
TGTGCCAGCAGCTTAGGGCAGGGGAAGACAGATACGCAGTATTTT
CASSLGQGKTDTQYF
>TRBV3-1/TRBV3-2|NA|16|TRBJ1-3|once
TGTGCCAGCAGCCATTACGGGGGATCCTCTGGAAACACCATATATTTT
CASSHYGGSSGNTIYF
>TRBV4-1|NA|13|TRBJ2-3|NA
TGCGCCAGCAGCCAAGCTGAGGCAGATACGCAGTATTTT
CASSQAEADTQYF
>TRBV5-6|NA|16|TRBJ2-7|NA
TGTGCCAGCAACACTGGAGTATTTGGGACTTTCTACGAGCAGTACTTC
CASNTGVFGTFYEQYF
>TRBV6-6|NA|12|TRBJ1-2|NA
TGTGCCAGCAGTTACGCACAGGGTGGCTACACCTTC
CASSYAQGGYTF
>TRBV10-2|TRBD1|15|TRBJ1-1|few
TGCGCCACCGCTGAGGATTGGACAGGGAACCCTGAAGCTTTCTTT
CATAEDWTGNPEAFF
>TRBV28|TRBD1|15|TRBJ1-1|NA
TGTGCCAGCAGGCCGTCACCGGGACAGGACACTGAAGCTTTCTTT
CASRPSPGQDTEAFF
>TRBV18|NA|14|TRBJ2-5|NA
TGTGCCAGCTCAATTAACAGGGAGTGGGAGACCCAGTACTTC
CASSINREWETQYF
>TRBV6-5|NA|12|TRBJ2-4|NA
TGTGCCCTCAGGCTGGCAAAAAACATTCAGTACTTC
CALRLAKNIQYF
>TRBV27|NA|13|TRBJ1-1|once
TGTGCCAGCAGTTTGGACGTTCGGGGAGTAGCTTTCTTT
CASSLDVRGVAFF
>TRBV20-1|TRBD1|10|TRBJ2-5|NA
TGCAGTGTACAGGGGGAGACCCAGTACTTC
CSVQGETQYF
>TRBV19|NA|16|TRBJ1-5|NA
TGTGCCAGTAGTATTATGGGGGGGATTAGCAATCAGCCCCAGCATTTT
CASSIMGGISNQPQHF
>TRBV14|NA|13|TRBJ2-7|medium-sized
TGTGCCAGCAGCCAAGGGGGGCCCTACGAGCAGTACTTC
CASSQGGPYEQYF
>TRBV30|NA|14|TRBJ2-2|NA
TGTGCCTGGAGAGAGTACCCGAACACCGGGGAGCTGTTTTTT
CAWREYPNTGELFF
>TRBV6-1|TRBD2|15|TRBJ2-5|NA
TGTGCCAGCAGTGAAGTTAGCGGGGGTCGAGAGACCCAGTACTTC
CASSEVSGGRETQYF
>TRBV5-5|NA|16|TRBJ2-2|NA
TGTGCCAGCAGCTTTCGGTACAGGGGGGGAACCGGGGAGCTGTTTTTT
CASSFRYRGGTGELFF
>TRBV5-4|TRBD2|16|TRBJ2-3|NA
TGTGCCAGCAGCTCAACAAGCGGGAGGGCCGCAGATACGCAGTATTTT
CASSSTSGRAADTQYF
>TRBV12-3/TRBV12-4|NA|13|TRBJ2-2|NA
TGTGCCAGCAGTAGACGGGAAGCCGGGGAGCTGTTTTTT
CASSRREAGELFF
>TRBV7-9|NA|14|TRBJ1-5|NA
TGTGCCAGCCAACAAAGCGATAGCAATCAGCCCCAGCATTTT
CASQQSDSNQPQHF
>TRBV19|NA|15|TRBJ2-1|NA
TGTGCCAGTAGTATAGTTACAGGGTTGAGCAATGAGCAGTTCTTC
CASSIVTGLSNEQFF
>TRBV20-1|NA|13|TRBJ2-1|NA
TGCAGTGCTAGTAATAGCGAATACAATGAGCAGTTCTTC
CSASNSEYNEQFF
>TRBV7-9|TRBD1|14|TRBJ1-1|NA
TGTGCCAGCAGCCCAGGACAGGGGGCAAGTGAAGCTTTCTTT
CASSPGQGASEAFF
>TRBV6-4|NA|14|TRBJ1-1|NA
TGTGCCAGCAGTGACTCAAGCAGGGGAACTGAAGCTTTCTTT
CASSDSSRGTEAFF
>TRBV5-4|NA|15|TRBJ2-7|NA
TGTGCCAGCAGCCCCGACGGTAGGAGCTCCTACGAGCAGTACTTC
CASSPDGRSSYEQYF
>TRBV2|TRBD2|15|TRBJ2-7|few
TGTGCCAGCAGGAAGCTAGCGGGAGGCCCCTACGAGCAGTACTTC
CASRKLAGGPYEQYF
>TRBV21-1|NA|14|TRBJ2-1|NA
TGTGCCAGCTCCGGGACAAGGTCCTACAATGAGCAGTTCTTC
CASSGTRSYNEQFF
>TRBV28|TRBD1|14|TRBJ1-6|NA
TGTGCCAGCATCTCGGGACAGTGGCATTCACCCCTCCACTTT
CASISGQWHSPLHF